A selection of T cell receptor beta chains follows, all from one sample in a study of CD8+CD57+ T cells in acquired aplastic anemia. TCRdb re-derived calls from the reads in MiXCR, one entry per CDR3 protein. The repertoire holds 350,000 to 450,000 distinct CDR3 sequences, approximately 70% seen once, with 3% to 5% in the top ten. The sequenced material came from sorted CD4+, CD8+, or CD8+CD57+ T cells (not recorded which) from PBMCs. These receptors were taken from a human donor in good health, serving as a control. CDR3s include the opening cysteine and the closing phenylalanine or tryptophan. Fields, in order: V gene, J gene, clone size, CDR3 length, D gene, CDR3 protein. A D gene is named only where the DNA matches it firmly. Expanded clones are given a class, and other clones once, few, many or no size at all.

v_gene: TRBV7-9
j_gene: TRBJ1-1
abundance: many
len: 14
d_gene: -
CDR3aa: CASSLEVQGGEAFF

v_gene: TRBV2
j_gene: TRBJ1-3
abundance: many
len: 14
d_gene: TRBD1
CDR3aa: CASQIGQERNTIYF

v_gene: TRBV7-2
j_gene: TRBJ2-1
abundance: many
len: 12
d_gene: -
CDR3aa: CASSLSLNEQFF

v_gene: TRBV7-3
j_gene: TRBJ2-5
abundance: -
len: 15
d_gene: -
CDR3aa: CASSLARGVGSPLYF

v_gene: TRBV12-3/TRBV12-4
j_gene: TRBJ1-6
abundance: many
len: 13
d_gene: -
CDR3aa: CASSFTGERPLHF

v_gene: TRBV7-3
j_gene: TRBJ2-3
abundance: -
len: 15
d_gene: -
CDR3aa: CASSLMLGELVFRYF

v_gene: TRBV12-3/TRBV12-4
j_gene: TRBJ1-1
abundance: -
len: 12
d_gene: -
CDR3aa: CASSRFNTEAFF

v_gene: TRBV24-1
j_gene: TRBJ1-5
abundance: -
len: 12
d_gene: TRBD1
CDR3aa: CAPTGGGQPQHF

v_gene: TRBV20-1
j_gene: TRBJ1-6
abundance: -
len: 13
d_gene: TRBD1
CDR3aa: CSAMGQGGSPLHF

v_gene: TRBV7-9
j_gene: TRBJ2-7
abundance: -
len: 14
d_gene: -
CDR3aa: CASSSRPGTYEQYF

v_gene: TRBV7-2
j_gene: TRBJ1-5
abundance: -
len: 15
d_gene: -
CDR3aa: CASSFGGVDNQPQHF

v_gene: TRBV20-1
j_gene: TRBJ2-1
abundance: -
len: 14
d_gene: -
CDR3aa: CSASRVIPYNEQFF

v_gene: TRBV12-3/TRBV12-4
j_gene: TRBJ1-5
abundance: few
len: 14
d_gene: -
CDR3aa: CASSFAGSNQPQHF

v_gene: TRBV25-1
j_gene: TRBJ2-5
abundance: -
len: 15
d_gene: TRBD1
CDR3aa: CASSIAQGAEETQYF

v_gene: TRBV5-1
j_gene: TRBJ1-1
abundance: -
len: 14
d_gene: -
CDR3aa: CASSLLPTDRGAFF

v_gene: TRBV7-3
j_gene: TRBJ2-2
abundance: -
len: 13
d_gene: -
CDR3aa: CASSTSRGYAFGF

v_gene: TRBV7-2
j_gene: TRBJ1-6
abundance: once
len: 14
d_gene: TRBD1
CDR3aa: CASSLTGTGQSLHF

v_gene: TRBV5-1
j_gene: TRBJ1-1
abundance: -
len: 14
d_gene: TRBD1
CDR3aa: CASSLQQGGGEAFF

v_gene: TRBV20-1
j_gene: TRBJ2-5
abundance: -
len: 15
d_gene: -
CDR3aa: CSAKGRPETEETQYF

v_gene: TRBV15
j_gene: TRBJ2-1
abundance: -
len: 14
d_gene: -
CDR3aa: CATSNIRVYNEQFF

v_gene: TRBV5-6
j_gene: TRBJ2-7
abundance: -
len: 15
d_gene: -
CDR3aa: CASTTGPPRPYEQYF

v_gene: TRBV19
j_gene: TRBJ1-6
abundance: -
len: 14
d_gene: -
CDR3aa: CASLGSSYHSPLHF

v_gene: TRBV20-1
j_gene: TRBJ1-2
abundance: -
len: 14
d_gene: -
CDR3aa: CSANGQEAQYGYTF

v_gene: TRBV9
j_gene: TRBJ1-1
abundance: -
len: 13
d_gene: -
CDR3aa: CASSVRENTEAFF

v_gene: TRBV7-2
j_gene: TRBJ1-3
abundance: -
len: 17
d_gene: -
CDR3aa: CASSLRGYTTDTQTIYF

v_gene: TRBV7-9
j_gene: TRBJ2-5
abundance: -
len: 14
d_gene: -
CDR3aa: CASRLDTGGVTWYF

v_gene: TRBV20-1
j_gene: TRBJ2-1
abundance: -
len: 15
d_gene: -
CDR3aa: CSAVPAESSYNEQFF

v_gene: TRBV9
j_gene: TRBJ2-7
abundance: -
len: 15
d_gene: -
CDR3aa: CASSSSEGKVYEQYF

v_gene: TRBV7-2
j_gene: TRBJ2-7
abundance: -
len: 14
d_gene: TRBD1
CDR3aa: CASSPVTGLPQHFF

v_gene: TRBV9
j_gene: TRBJ1-6
abundance: -
len: 15
d_gene: TRBD1
CDR3aa: CASSVDGTGNSPLHF

v_gene: TRBV12-3/TRBV12-4
j_gene: TRBJ1-5
abundance: many
len: 12
d_gene: -
CDR3aa: CASRGRGQPQHF

v_gene: TRBV20-1
j_gene: TRBJ1-1
abundance: -
len: 13
d_gene: -
CDR3aa: CSAPPGRNSQAFF

v_gene: TRBV5-6
j_gene: TRBJ1-1
abundance: many
len: 14
d_gene: -
CDR3aa: CASSLLYRYTEAFF

v_gene: TRBV11-2
j_gene: TRBJ1-1
abundance: few
len: 13
d_gene: -
CDR3aa: CASSLDPSAEAFF

v_gene: TRBV11-2
j_gene: TRBJ1-5
abundance: -
len: 16
d_gene: -
CDR3aa: CASSLLLGAFNQPQHF

v_gene: TRBV14
j_gene: TRBJ1-2
abundance: many
len: 15
d_gene: TRBD1
CDR3aa: CASSQLTGGSYGYTF

v_gene: TRBV7-8
j_gene: TRBJ1-5
abundance: -
len: 15
d_gene: -
CDR3aa: CASSVDQAGEQRNHF

v_gene: TRBV10-3
j_gene: TRBJ1-4
abundance: many
len: 15
d_gene: -
CDR3aa: CAISASGDSNEKLFF

v_gene: TRBV5-1
j_gene: TRBJ2-7
abundance: -
len: 15
d_gene: TRBD1
CDR3aa: CASSRGTGSAYEQYF

v_gene: TRBV5-1
j_gene: TRBJ2-7
abundance: -
len: 14
d_gene: -
CDR3aa: CASSLGTNSYEQYF

v_gene: TRBV19
j_gene: TRBJ2-1
abundance: -
len: 15
d_gene: -
CDR3aa: CASSTNRFPYNEQFF

v_gene: TRBV7-9
j_gene: TRBJ1-5
abundance: -
len: 15
d_gene: -
CDR3aa: CASSRDGRRKQHQHF

v_gene: TRBV7-2
j_gene: TRBJ1-6
abundance: -
len: 16
d_gene: -
CDR3aa: CASSLTGRGHSAPLHF

v_gene: TRBV7-6
j_gene: TRBJ2-3
abundance: -
len: 15
d_gene: -
CDR3aa: CASSLETNGKDTQYF

v_gene: TRBV9
j_gene: TRBJ2-7
abundance: -
len: 17
d_gene: -
CDR3aa: CASSVVGQFDEQWEQYF

v_gene: TRBV2
j_gene: TRBJ2-6
abundance: -
len: 18
d_gene: -
CDR3aa: CASSVGTVGYDSPLHLTF